This T cell receptor (beta chain) was found in a study of graft-versus-host responses after intestinal transplantation (dated by TCRdb to about 2021). A note on the overall study: The transplants that recipients got were multivisceral, liver-intestinal, or isolated intestinal. Anti-thymocyte globulin induction was given to all recipients, followed by maintenance tacrolimus and steroids for two to three years. After intestinal transplantation, graft-versus-host and host-versus-graft alloreactive T cell clones were followed in the graft, circulation and bone marrow using bulk TCR-beta CDR3 sequencing. To identify alloreactive clones, pre-transplant mixed lymphocyte reaction products were sequenced and compared with unstimulated pre-transplant donor and recipient T cells. The cohort enrolled some 23 intestinal transplant recipients, one of whom was a retransplant, and 3 patients without pretransplant specimens were excluded. A peak of at least 4% donor T cells among recipient peripheral blood mononuclear cells was the definition used for donor T cell macrochimerism. Rather than being sequenced by the commercial service, samples from a few later patients were sequenced in-house on an Illumina MiSeq and processed with MiXCR. The investigation overall reported the following: GvH clones were detected in recipient bone marrow, and some of these GvH clones were observed earlier in ileal mucosa or blood, consistent with an intestinal mucosal origin. Conclusions were limited by the relatively low number and heterogeneity of intestinal transplant patients. Peak levels of circulating GvH clones were associated with declines in HvG clones early after transplant. In patients with donor T cell macrochimerism, the allografts had high GvH to HvG T cell clonal ratios.

Blood samples were collected up to 4 times in the first month after transplant and then at least monthly when available. Regarding this clone: Its antigen is still unknown. The input lacks base qualities; no much larger clone sits a single base away.

As encoded in the germline V gene, CDR1 is KGHSH while CDR2 is LQKENI. V and J lose 1 base and 4 bases, and a span of 5 bases separates them. Inclusive of the bounding cysteine and phenylalanine, the CDR3 is 13 residues long. Only the CDR3 part of the read is kept: 39 bases, read in frame from the first base. Library generation was performed with the immunoSEQ multiplex PCR assay. Adaptive Biotechnologies carried out high-throughput TCR-beta CDR3 sequencing of genomic DNA for most patients. The original methods were these. Adaptive's ImmunoSEQ software supplied the TCR sequencing data for 15 to 20 patients, while MiXCR and VDJtools were used to process a few other patients. CDR3 nucleotide sequences shared by donor and recipient were removed because the origin of these sequences could not be assigned. At least 2-fold expansion over unstimulated cells and a minimum CFSE-low frequency of 0.002% (template counts) or 0.001% (read counts) were required for clones to be classified as alloreactive. Clones were considered mappable if detected in sequenced pre-transplant spleen, lymph node, or MLR CFSE-low populations of the donor or recipient. Cumulative frequency of alloreactive clones was calculated as a percentage of all sequences weighted by copy number. TCRdb provides this immuneACCESS table in a form limited to in-frame rearrangements. Some clones are lacking; in checked studies, under half of them reflect an unresolved V gene, and why the rest are absent is not known. From that table come the V and J calls and clone size; the DNA was used to work out D and trimming. For this sample there are roughly 50,000 clones; under 95% appear just once. Of the sample, 5% to 6.5% falls within the top ten clones.

The sequencing used PBMCs, collected approximately 97 weeks after intestinal transplant. This chain is built from TRBV18 and TRBJ1-5, with the D gene too uncertain to name. The clonotype originates from a human patient who received an intestinal transplant, so some T cells may come from the graft donor. In nucleotide form, the sequence is TGTGCCAGCTCACCACAAACTAATCAGCCCCAGCATTTT. This codes for CASSPQTNQPQHF.